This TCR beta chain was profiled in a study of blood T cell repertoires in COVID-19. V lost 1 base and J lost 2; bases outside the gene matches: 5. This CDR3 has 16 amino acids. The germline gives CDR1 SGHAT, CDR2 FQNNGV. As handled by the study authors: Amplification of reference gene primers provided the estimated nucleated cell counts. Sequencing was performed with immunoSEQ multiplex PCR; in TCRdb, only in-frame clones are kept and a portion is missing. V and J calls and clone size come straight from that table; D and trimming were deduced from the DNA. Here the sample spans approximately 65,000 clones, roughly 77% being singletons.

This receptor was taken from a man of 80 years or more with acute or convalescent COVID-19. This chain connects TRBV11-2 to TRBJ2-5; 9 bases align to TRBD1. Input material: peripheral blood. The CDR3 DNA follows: TGTGCCAGCAGCTTAGGGGTGGGACAGGGTCAAGAGACCCAGTACTTC. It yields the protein CASSLGVGQGQETQYF.